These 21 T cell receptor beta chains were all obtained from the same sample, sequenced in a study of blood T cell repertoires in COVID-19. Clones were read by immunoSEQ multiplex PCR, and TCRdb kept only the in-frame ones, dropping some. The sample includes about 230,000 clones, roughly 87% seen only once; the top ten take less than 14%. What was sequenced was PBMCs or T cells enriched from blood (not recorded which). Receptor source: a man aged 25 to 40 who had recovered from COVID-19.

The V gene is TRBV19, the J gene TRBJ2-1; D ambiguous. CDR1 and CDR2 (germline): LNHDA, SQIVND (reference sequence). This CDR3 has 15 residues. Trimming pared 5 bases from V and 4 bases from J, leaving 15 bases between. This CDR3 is CASSSWQAPYNEQFF. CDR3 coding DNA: TGTGCCAGTAGTTCGTGGCAGGCTCCGTACAATGAGCAGTTCTTC. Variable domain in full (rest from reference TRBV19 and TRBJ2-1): DGGITQSPKYLFRKEGQNVTLSCEQNLNHDAMYWYRQDPGQGLRLIYYSQIVNDFQKGDIAEGYSVSREKKESFPLTVTSAQKNPTAFYLCASSSWQAPYNEQFFGPGTRLTVL.

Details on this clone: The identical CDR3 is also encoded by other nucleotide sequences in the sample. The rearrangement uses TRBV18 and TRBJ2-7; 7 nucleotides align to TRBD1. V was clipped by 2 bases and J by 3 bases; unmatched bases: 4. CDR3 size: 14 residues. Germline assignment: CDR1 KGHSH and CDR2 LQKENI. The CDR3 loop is CASSPSGQNYEQYF. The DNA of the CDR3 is TGTGCCAGCTCACCATCGGGACAGAACTACGAGCAGTACTTC.

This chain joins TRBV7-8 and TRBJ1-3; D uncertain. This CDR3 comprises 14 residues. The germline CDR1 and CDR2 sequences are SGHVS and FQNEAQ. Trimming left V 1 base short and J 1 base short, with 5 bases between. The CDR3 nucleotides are TGTGCCAGCAGCTTAGGAGTTTCTGGAAACACCATATATTTT. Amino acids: CASSLGVSGNTIYF. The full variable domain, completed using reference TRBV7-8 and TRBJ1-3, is GAGVSQSPRYKVAKRGQDVALRCDPISGHVSLFWYQQALGQGPEFLTYFQNEAQLDKSGLPSDRFFAERPEGSVSTLKIQRTQQEDSAVYLCASSLGVSGNTIYFGEGSWLTVV.

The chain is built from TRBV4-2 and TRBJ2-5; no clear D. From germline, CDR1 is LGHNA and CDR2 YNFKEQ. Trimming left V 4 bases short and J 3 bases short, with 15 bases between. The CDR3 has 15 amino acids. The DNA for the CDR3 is TGTGCCAGCAGCCTGTATCTAATAAACGAAGAGACCCAGTACTTC. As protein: CASSLYLINEETQYF.

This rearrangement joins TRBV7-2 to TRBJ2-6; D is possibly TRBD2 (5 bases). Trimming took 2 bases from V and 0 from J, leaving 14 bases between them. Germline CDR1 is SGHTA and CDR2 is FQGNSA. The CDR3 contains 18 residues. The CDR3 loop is CASSLLGVPSSGANVLTF. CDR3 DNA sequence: TGTGCCAGCAGCTTACTCGGGGTCCCAAGCTCTGGGGCCAACGTCCTGACTTTC. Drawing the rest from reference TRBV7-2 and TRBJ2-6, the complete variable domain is GAGVSQSPSNKVTEKGKDVELRCDPISGHTALYWYRQSLGQGLEFLIYFQGNSAPDKSGLPSDRFSAERTGGSVSTLTIQRTQQEDSAVYLCASSLLGVPSSGANVLTFGAGSRLTVL.

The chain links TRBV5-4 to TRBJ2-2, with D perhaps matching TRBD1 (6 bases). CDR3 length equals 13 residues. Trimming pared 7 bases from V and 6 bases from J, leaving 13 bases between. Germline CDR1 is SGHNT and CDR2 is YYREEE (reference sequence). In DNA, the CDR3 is TGTGCCAGCGAGCTCAGGGGTTCCGGGGAGCTGTTTTTT. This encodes CASELRGSGELFF. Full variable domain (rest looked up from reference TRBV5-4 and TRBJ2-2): ETGVTQSPTHLIKTRGQQVTLRCSSQSGHNTVSWYQQALGQGPQFIFQYYREEENGRGNFPPRFSGLQFPNYSSELNVNALELDDSALYLCASELRGSGELFFGEGSRLTVL.

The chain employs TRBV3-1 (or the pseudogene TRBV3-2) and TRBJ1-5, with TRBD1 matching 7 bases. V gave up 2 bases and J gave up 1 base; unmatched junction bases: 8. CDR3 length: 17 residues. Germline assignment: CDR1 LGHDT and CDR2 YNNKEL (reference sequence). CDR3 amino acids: CASSQNGDSPSNQPQHF. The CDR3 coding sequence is TGTGCCAGCAGCCAAAACGGGGACAGCCCAAGCAATCAGCCCCAGCATTTT.

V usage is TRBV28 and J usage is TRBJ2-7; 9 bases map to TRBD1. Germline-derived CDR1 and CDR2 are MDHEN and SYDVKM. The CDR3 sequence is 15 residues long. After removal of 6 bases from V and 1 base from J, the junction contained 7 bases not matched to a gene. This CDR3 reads CASSRGGTGSYEQYF. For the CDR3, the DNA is TGTGCCAGCAGCCGAGGTGGGACAGGGTCCTACGAGCAGTACTTC.

CDR3 sequence (DNA): TGTGCCAGCAGGACAGGGGATTCCTACGAGCAGTACTTC. Translated: CASRTGDSYEQYF. The rearrangement joins TRBV27 to TRBJ2-7; 8 nucleotides agree with TRBD1. The CDR3 length is 13 residues. Germline assignment: CDR1 MNHEY and CDR2 SMNVEV (reference sequence). V trimming: 6 bases; J trimming: 1 base; junction bases outside the gene matches: 2.

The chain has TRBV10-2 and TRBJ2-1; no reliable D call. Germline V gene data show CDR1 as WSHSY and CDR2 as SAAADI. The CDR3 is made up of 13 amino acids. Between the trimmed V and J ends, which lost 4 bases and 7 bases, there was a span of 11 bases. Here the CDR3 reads CASSVLTSNEQFF. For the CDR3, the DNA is TGCGCCAGCAGTGTATTAACATCAAATGAGCAGTTCTTC.

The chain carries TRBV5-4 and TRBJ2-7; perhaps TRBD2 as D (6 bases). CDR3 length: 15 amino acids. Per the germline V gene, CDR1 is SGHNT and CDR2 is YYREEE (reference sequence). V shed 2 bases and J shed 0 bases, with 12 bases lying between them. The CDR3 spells CASSFTGDDSYEQYF. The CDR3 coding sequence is TGTGCCAGCAGCTTTACGGGGGACGACTCCTACGAGCAGTACTTC.

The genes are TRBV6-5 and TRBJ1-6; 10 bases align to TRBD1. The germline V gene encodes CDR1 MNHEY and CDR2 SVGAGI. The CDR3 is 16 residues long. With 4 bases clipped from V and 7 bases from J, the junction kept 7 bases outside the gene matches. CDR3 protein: CASSWGMGQGNSPLHF. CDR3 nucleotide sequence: TGTGCCAGCAGTTGGGGGATGGGACAGGGGAATTCACCCCTCCACTTT.

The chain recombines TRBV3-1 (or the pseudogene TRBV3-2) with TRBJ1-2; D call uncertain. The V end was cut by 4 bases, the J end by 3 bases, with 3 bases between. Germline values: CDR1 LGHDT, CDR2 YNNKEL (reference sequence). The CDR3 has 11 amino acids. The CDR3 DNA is TGTGCCAGCAGCCTCTACTATGGCTACACCTTC. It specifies CASSLYYGYTF.

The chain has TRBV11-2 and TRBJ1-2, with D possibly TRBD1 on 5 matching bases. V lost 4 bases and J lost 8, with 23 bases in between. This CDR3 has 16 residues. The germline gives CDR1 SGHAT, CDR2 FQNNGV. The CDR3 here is CASSSLMSRGERGYTF. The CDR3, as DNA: TGTGCCAGCAGCTCATTAATGTCGCGGGGGGAAAGAGGCTACACCTTC.

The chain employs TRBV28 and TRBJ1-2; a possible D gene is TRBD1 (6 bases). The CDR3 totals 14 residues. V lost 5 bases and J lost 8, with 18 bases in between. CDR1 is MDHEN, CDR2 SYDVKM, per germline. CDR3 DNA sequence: TGTGCCAGCAGTCCTTACCTGGACAGCGCCGGCTACACCTTC. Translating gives CASSPYLDSAGYTF.

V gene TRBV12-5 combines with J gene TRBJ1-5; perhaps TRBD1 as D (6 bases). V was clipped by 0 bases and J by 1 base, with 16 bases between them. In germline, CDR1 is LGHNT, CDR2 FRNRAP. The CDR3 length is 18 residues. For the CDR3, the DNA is TGTGCTAGTGGTTTGGTGGGCAGGGGAATGGTAAGCAATCAGCCCCAGCATTTT. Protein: CASGLVGRGMVSNQPQHF. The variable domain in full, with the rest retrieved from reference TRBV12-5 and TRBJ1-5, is DARVTQTPRHKVTEMGQEVTMRCQPILGHNTVFWYRQTMMQGLELLAYFRNRAPLDDSGMPKDRFSAEMPDATLATLKIQPSEPRDSAVYFCASGLVGRGMVSNQPQHFGDGTRLSIL.

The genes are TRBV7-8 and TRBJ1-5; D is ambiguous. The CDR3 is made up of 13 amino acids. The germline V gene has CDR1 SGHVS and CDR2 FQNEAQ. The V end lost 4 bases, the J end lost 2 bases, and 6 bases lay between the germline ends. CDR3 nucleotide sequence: TGTGCCAGCAGCTCAGGCGGCAATCAGCCCCAGCATTTT. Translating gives CASSSGGNQPQHF.

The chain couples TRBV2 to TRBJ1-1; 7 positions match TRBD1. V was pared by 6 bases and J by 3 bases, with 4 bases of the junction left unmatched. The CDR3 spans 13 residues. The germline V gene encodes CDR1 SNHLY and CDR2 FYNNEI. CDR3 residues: CASRPTGDTEAFF. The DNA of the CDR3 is TGTGCCAGCAGACCTACAGGGGACACTGAAGCTTTCTTT.

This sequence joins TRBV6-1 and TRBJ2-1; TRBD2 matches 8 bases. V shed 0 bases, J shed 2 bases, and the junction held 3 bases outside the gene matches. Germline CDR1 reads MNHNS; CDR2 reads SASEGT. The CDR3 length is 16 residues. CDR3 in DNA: TGTGCCAGCAGTGAAGCGCAACTAGCGGCCTACAATGAGCAGTTCTTC. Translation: CASSEAQLAAYNEQFF.

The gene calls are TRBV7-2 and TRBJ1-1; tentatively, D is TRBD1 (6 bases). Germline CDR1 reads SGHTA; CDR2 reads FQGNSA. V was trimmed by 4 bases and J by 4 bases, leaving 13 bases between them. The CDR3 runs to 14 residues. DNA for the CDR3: TGTGCCAGCAGCTGGGACAACTGGATCACTGAAGCTTTCTTT. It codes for CASSWDNWITEAFF. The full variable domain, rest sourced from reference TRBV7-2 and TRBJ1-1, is GAGVSQSPSNKVTEKGKDVELRCDPISGHTALYWYRQSLGQGLEFLIYFQGNSAPDKSGLPSDRFSAERTGGSVSTLTIQRTQQEDSAVYLCASSWDNWITEAFFGQGTRLTVV.

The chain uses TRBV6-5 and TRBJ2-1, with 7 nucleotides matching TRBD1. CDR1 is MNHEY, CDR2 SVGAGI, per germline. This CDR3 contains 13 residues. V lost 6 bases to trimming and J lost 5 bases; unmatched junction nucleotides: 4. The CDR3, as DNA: TGTGCCAGCAGCGACAGGGACAACAATGAGCAGTTCTTC. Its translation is CASSDRDNNEQFF.